This is a list of T cell receptor beta chains from one sample in a study of blood T cell repertoires in COVID-19. Only in-frame clones appear in the TCRdb table, and some are missing; sequencing was by immunoSEQ multiplex PCR. Of some 400,000 clones detected, approximately 80% appear once; the ten largest clones hold about 1.2%. Sequencing used peripheral blood. The receptors originated from a human donor with acute or convalescent COVID-19. The donor label of this sample is uncertain. CDR3s include the opening cysteine and the closing phenylalanine or tryptophan. The D gene is left open where the match is weak. Size values are once, few and many counts, or a class for expanded clones, and some rows have none.

V gene	J gene	D gene	clone size	CDR3 protein	CDR3 DNA
TRBV7-8	TRBJ2-7	.	.	CASSFRGNSNEQYF	TGTGCCAGCAGCTTTAGGGGGAACTCAAACGAGCAGTACTTC
TRBV6-5	TRBJ2-7	TRBD2	.	CASRILAGVSYEQYF	TGTGCCAGCCGGATACTAGCGGGGGTTTCCTACGAGCAGTACTTC
TRBV7-6	TRBJ1-1	.	once	CASSLSRGNTEAFF	TGTGCCAGCAGCTTATCCAGGGGGAACACTGAAGCTTTCTTT
TRBV18	TRBJ2-2	TRBD1	.	CASSQPAGTVYTGELFF	TGTGCCAGCTCACAGCCGGCCGGGACAGTTTACACCGGGGAGCTGTTTTTT
TRBV3-1/TRBV3-2	TRBJ1-2	TRBD1	.	CASSQSLHRGHYGYTF	TGTGCCAGCAGCCAAAGCCTCCATAGGGGGCACTATGGCTACACCTTC
TRBV6-4	TRBJ2-3	.	.	CASSTDSTDTQYF	TGTGCCAGCAGTACAGATAGCACAGATACGCAGTATTTT
TRBV11-2	TRBJ1-2	.	.	CASSITSEGNYGYTF	TGTGCCAGCAGCATAACCTCGGAGGGGAACTATGGCTACACCTTC
TRBV14	TRBJ1-4	TRBD1	once	CASSPRRDSATNEKLFF	TGTGCCAGCAGCCCGCGGAGGGACAGCGCAACTAATGAAAAACTGTTTTTT
TRBV18	TRBJ1-6	.	few	CASSLGQNSPLHF	TGTGCCAGCTCACTGGGACAAAATTCACCCCTCCACTTT
TRBV7-9	TRBJ1-1	.	.	CASSLPQGSEAFF	TGTGCCAGCAGCTTACCGCAGGGCTCAGAAGCTTTCTTT
TRBV21-1	TRBJ2-1	.	many	CASNKDRIRRDEQFF	TGTGCCAGCAATAAGGACAGGATCCGACGGGATGAGCAGTTCTTC
TRBV4-1	TRBJ1-4	.	.	CASSQDRGTQRLLFF	TGCGCCAGCAGCCAAGATAGGGGGACGCAACGCCTTTTGTTTTTT
TRBV29-1	TRBJ1-2	.	.	CSVQHPLLAEAGYTF	TGCAGCGTCCAACATCCCCTCCTAGCCGAAGCTGGCTACACCTTC
TRBV27	TRBJ2-7	TRBD1	.	CASSFLGQGEREQYF	TGTGCCAGCAGTTTTTTAGGACAGGGTGAGCGCGAGCAGTACTTC